Shown below are 30 T cell receptor beta chains from a single sample sequenced in a study of CD8 T cells in ankylosing spondylitis. TCRdb analysed the 5' RACE reads with MiXCR anew, one entry per CDR3 protein. The repertoire has 350,000 to 450,000 distinct CDR3 sequences, approximately 22% of them found once; the top ten carry around 12%. The sequencing input was blood, either unsorted or a sorted T cell fraction (not recorded which). These receptors all stem from a male donor with ankylosing spondylitis or in good health (not recorded which).

This rearrangement joins TRBV10-2 to TRBJ1-3; the D is unclear. This CDR3 has 15 residues. Trimming stripped 3 bases from V and 8 bases from J, with 17 bases between. Looked up from germline, CDR1 is WSHSY and CDR2 is SAAADI. CDR3 amino acids: CASSEYSLGDDTIYF. The CDR3 DNA follows: TGCGCCAGCAGTGAATATTCCCTCGGCGATGACACCATATATTTT.

In its sample, this clonotype was seen a few times. The chain combines TRBV5-6 with TRBJ2-7; D gene ambiguous. Germline V gene lookup returns CDR1 SGHDT and CDR2 YYEEEE. V gave up 0 bases and J gave up 0 bases, with 7 bases separating them. The CDR3 totals 14 residues. The CDR3, as DNA: TGTGCCAGCAGCTTGGGAGAGGACTCCTACGAGCAGTACTTC. Its protein is CASSLGEDSYEQYF.

The chain employs TRBV12-3 or TRBV12-4 and TRBJ2-1; TRBD2 agrees at 12 bases. CDR3 length: 18 amino acids. Unmatched junction bases numbered 20, after V lost 11 bases and J lost 6 bases. CDR3 sequence reads: CALSLRASGGARGNEQFF. The DNA for the CDR3 is TGTGCCCTCAGTTTAAGGGCTAGCGGGGGGGCCCGTGGCAATGAGCAGTTCTTC.

The CDR3 loop is CASSQDEQETQYF. The CDR3 nucleotides are TGCGCCAGCAGCCAAGATGAGCAAGAGACCCAGTACTTC. V usage is TRBV4-1 and J usage is TRBJ2-5; D gene unclear. From germline, CDR1 is MGHRA and CDR2 YSYEKL. V shed 0 bases and J shed 2 bases, with 4 bases lying between them. The CDR3 contains 13 residues.

This clonotype has only a few counts. The chain's CDR3 is CATRDRAQETQYF. For the CDR3, the DNA is TGTGCCACCAGGGACAGGGCGCAAGAGACCCAGTACTTC. The V and J genes are TRBV15 and TRBJ2-5, with 8 bases matching TRBD1. The germline V gene encodes CDR1 LNHNV and CDR2 YYDKDF (reference sequence). The CDR3 covers 13 residues. Trimming at V came to 6 bases and at J to 2 bases, leaving 2 bases not matched to a gene.

This clonotype has only one observation. It may be a read error: a sequence one base away is much more abundant. The genes are TRBV12-3 or TRBV12-4 and TRBJ2-1, with D possibly TRBD2 on 5 matching bases. The length of the CDR3 is 12 residues. The CDR3 nucleotides read TGTGCCAGCAGTTTTGGGGAGTTGGAGCATTTCTTC. Protein: CASSFGELEHFF.

The CDR3 DNA follows: TGTGCCAGCAGCCAAGTAGGGGATGGGTTCGACGAGCAGTACTTC. It yields the protein CASSQVGDGFDEQYF. The rearrangement uses TRBV4-2 and TRBJ2-7; tentative D call: TRBD1 (5 bases). The CDR3 contains 15 residues. V dropped 1 base and J dropped 5 bases, with 15 bases sitting between them. Germline CDR1 is LGHNA and CDR2 is YNFKEQ.

This clonotype came up a few times. The chain links TRBV29-1 to TRBJ1-1; D remains unclear. This CDR3 region has 11 residues. V was clipped by 4 bases and J by 1 base, with 4 bases between them. CDR1 SQVTM and CDR2 ANQGSEA come from the germline V gene. This CDR3 reads CSVGRNTEAFF. The CDR3 DNA reads as TGCAGCGTTGGCAGGAACACTGAAGCTTTCTTT.

This clonotype has a handful of counts. This chain joins TRBV18 and TRBJ2-2; D remains ambiguous. Between the trimmed V and J ends, which lost 6 bases and 0 bases, there was a span of 11 bases. In germline, CDR1 is KGHSH, CDR2 LQKENI. CDR3 length equals 15 residues. The CDR3 spells CASSAVPANTGELFF. CDR3 bases: TGTGCCAGCTCCGCCGTGCCCGCGAACACCGGGGAGCTGTTTTTT.

The chain carries TRBV12-5 and TRBJ1-1; weak D call: TRBD1 (5 bases). CDR3 size: 15 residues. The germline gives CDR1 LGHNT, CDR2 FRNRAP. V lost 5 bases and J 1 base, leaving 14 bases between the germline ends. This chain's CDR3 is CASGDLGVGNTEAFF. The CDR3 nucleotides are TGTGCTAGTGGTGATCTAGGGGTGGGGAACACTGAAGCTTTCTTT.

This clonotype was counted a few times. One end of the junction is discordant with germline, which a read error may explain. The CDR3 DNA follows: TGTGCTAGCAGCTTAGCATCGGGACGGGAGCAGTACTTC. It codes for CASSLASGREQYF. The chain combines TRBV7-7 with TRBJ2-7, with D perhaps matching TRBD1 or TRBD2 (5 bases each). CDR3 length: 13 residues. The germline V gene encodes CDR1 SSHAT and CDR2 FNYEAQ (reference sequence).

J is TRBJ1-1 and V is TRBV12-3 or TRBV12-4; D perhaps matches TRBD1 (6 bases). This CDR3 has 11 residues. Between the trimmed V and J ends, which lost 6 bases and 10 bases, there was a span of 12 bases. CDR3 bases: TGTGCCAGCAGCCAAGGGGGGTTAGCTTTCTTT. It specifies CASSQGGLAFF.

V is TRBV15 and J is TRBJ1-1; D is possibly TRBD1 (5 bases). The CDR3 extends over 15 amino acids. Germline V gives CDR1 LNHNV, CDR2 YYDKDF (reference sequence). V lost 0 bases and J 5 bases, leaving 13 bases between the germline ends. The CDR3 bases are TGTGCCACCAGCAGAGATCTGGTCAAGGGGACTGAAGCTTTCTTT. This codes for CATSRDLVKGTEAFF.

The chain combines TRBV12-3 or TRBV12-4 with TRBJ1-6; 8 bases map to TRBD1. V lost 6 bases and J lost 9; bases outside the gene matches: 7. The CDR3 has 14 amino acids. The CDR3 loop reads CASRRQGFTSPLHF. In DNA, the CDR3 is TGTGCCAGCAGGCGACAGGGGTTTACTTCACCCCTCCACTTT.

The gene calls are TRBV28 and TRBJ2-2, with D perhaps assigned TRBD1 or TRBD2 (5 bases each). CDR3 size: 13 residues. In germline, CDR1 is MDHEN, CDR2 SYDVKM. V dropped 2 bases and J dropped 10 bases, with 11 bases sitting between them. The CDR3 is CASSLASGTELFF. DNA of the CDR3: TGTGCCAGCAGTTTAGCGTCAGGGACGGAGCTGTTTTTT.

The gene calls are TRBV20-1 and TRBJ2-5, with D possibly being TRBD1 or TRBD2 (5 bases each). V dropped 0 bases and J dropped 5 bases, with 19 bases sitting between them. This CDR3 comprises 16 residues. The germline V gene encodes CDR1 DFQATT and CDR2 SNEGSKA (reference sequence). The CDR3 bases are TGCAGTGCTAGAGATGAACGGGACCAAGGTGGGGAGACCCAGTACTTC. Translated, it gives CSARDERDQGGETQYF.

The chain combines TRBV20-1 with TRBJ2-3; 12 bases align to TRBD2. The germline V gene has CDR1 DFQATT and CDR2 SNEGSKA (reference sequence). CDR3 length: 15 residues. V dropped 2 bases and J dropped 4; count of bases not matched to a gene: 4. CDR3 amino acids: CSARRLAGGPDTQYF. For the CDR3, the DNA is TGCAGTGCTAGAAGGCTAGCGGGGGGGCCAGATACGCAGTATTTT.

The chain couples TRBV4-2 to TRBJ2-1, with 8 nucleotides matching TRBD2. Germline loops: CDR1 LGHNA, CDR2 YNFKEQ. This CDR3 has 15 amino acids. V shed 2 bases and J 9 bases; nucleotides not matched to a gene: 9. The CDR3 DNA reads as TGTGCCAGCAGCCAACATCATCGGGGGGGAATTGAGCAGTTCTTC. This codes for CASSQHHRGGIEQFF.

This clonotype was observed a few times. The chain employs TRBV13 and TRBJ2-5; 8 bases agree with TRBD2. The V gene's germline CDR1 is PRHDT and CDR2 FYEKMQ (reference sequence). This CDR3 is built from 16 residues. With V trimmed by 5 bases and J by 3 bases, 11 bases remained unmatched. DNA for the CDR3: TGTGCCAGCAGCCCCTTCCCTACTAGCGGTAAAGAGACCCAGTACTTC. Amino acids: CASSPFPTSGKETQYF.

This clonotype was found a few times. The genes are TRBV12-3 or TRBV12-4 and TRBJ2-3, with D perhaps being TRBD1 or TRBD2 (5 bases each). V was cut by 1 base and J by 2 bases, with 13 bases left in between. This CDR3 spans 16 amino acids. CDR3 coding DNA: TGTGCCAGCAGTTTAGGGGACCGAAGCCTCACAGATACGCAGTATTTT. Encoded protein: CASSLGDRSLTDTQYF.

The V and J genes are TRBV6-4 and TRBJ2-2; D gene unclear. Trimming took off 2 bases at V and 5 bases at J, with 6 bases between the two ends. The CDR3 totals 13 residues. CDR1 is MRHNA, CDR2 SNTAGT, per germline. CDR3 in amino acids: CASSDPLTGELFF. The CDR3 DNA is TGTGCCAGCAGTGACCCCCTAACCGGGGAGCTGTTTTTT.

This clonotype was seen only a few times. The junction does not match germline at one end; this may be a read error. The chain has TRBV12-3 or TRBV12-4 and TRBJ2-7; maybe TRBD2 (5 bases). CDR3 length equals 10 residues. The CDR3 nucleotides are TGTGCCAGCAGTTTACTGTCCTCGGGGTTC. Translation: CASSLLSSGF.

This clonotype was observed many times. The V and J genes are TRBV12-3 or TRBV12-4 and TRBJ1-1; the D gene is possibly TRBD1 (5 bases). Deletions cut 1 base from V and 1 base from J, with 7 bases between. The CDR3 is 14 residues long. The CDR3 loop is CASSLGGANTEAFF. In DNA, the CDR3 is TGTGCCAGCAGTTTAGGCGGGGCGAACACTGAAGCTTTCTTT.

The V and J genes are TRBV28 and TRBJ2-4, with D possibly being TRBD1 (6 bases). The CDR3 has 14 amino acids. Germline CDR1 MDHEN, CDR2 SYDVKM. V shed 5 bases and J shed 8 bases, with 16 bases lying between them. The CDR3 protein is CASSSIQGSDIQYF. The CDR3 nucleotides read TGTGCCAGCAGTAGCATTCAGGGGAGCGACATTCAGTACTTC.

The gene calls are TRBV3-1 and TRBJ1-2, with D perhaps matching TRBD1 (5 bases). Germline CDR1 is LGHDT and CDR2 is YNNKEL (reference sequence). V was cut by 1 base and J by 8 bases, with 8 bases left in between. CDR3 length: 12 residues. The CDR3 nucleotides read TGTGCCAGCAGCCAAGCAGGGTTAGGCTACACCTTC. It is translated as CASSQAGLGYTF.

This chain joins TRBV29-1 and TRBJ2-3; D may be TRBD2 (6 bases). This CDR3 has 16 residues. Between the trimmed V and J ends, which lost 1 base and 1 base, there was a span of 15 bases. Per germline, CDR1 SQVTM and CDR2 ANQGSEA. The CDR3 DNA reads as TGCAGCGTTGAAGGGCCCGGAGGGTTCGGCACAGATACGCAGTATTTT. This sequence encodes CSVEGPGGFGTDTQYF.

This clonotype was seen only a few times. The V and J genes are TRBV6-1 and TRBJ2-7; D unclear. V was pared by 5 bases and J by 0 bases, with 8 bases between. The CDR3 spans 13 residues. Looked up from germline, CDR1 is MNHNS and CDR2 is SASEGT. The CDR3 DNA reads TGTGCCAGCAGTACCACGAGCTCCTACGAGCAGTACTTC. It specifies CASSTTSSYEQYF.

V gene TRBV6-2 or TRBV6-3 combines with J gene TRBJ1-5; D is perhaps TRBD1 (5 bases). Germline V CDR1 and CDR2: MNHEY, SVGEGT. The CDR3 extends over 15 amino acids. V lost 6 bases and J 0 bases, leaving 12 bases between the germline ends. In DNA, the CDR3 is TGTGCCAGCAGCGGGGGGGGTTATAGCAATCAGCCCCAGCATTTT. Amino acid sequence: CASSGGGYSNQPQHF.

The sample holds a few counts of this clonotype. The gene calls are TRBV4-1 and TRBJ1-1, with 7 bases that match TRBD1. V lost 5 bases to trimming and J lost 8 bases; unmatched junction nucleotides: 5. This CDR3 contains 12 residues. In germline, CDR1 is MGHRA, CDR2 YSYEKL. The chain's CDR3 is CASSDRAHEAFF. DNA for the CDR3: TGCGCCAGCAGCGACAGGGCCCACGAAGCTTTCTTT.

This chain uses TRBV4-1 with TRBJ2-7, with a weak D call TRBD2 (5 bases). This CDR3 has 12 residues. V was clipped by 8 bases and J by 0 bases, with 8 bases between them. Germline V lookup: CDR1 MGHRA, CDR2 YSYEKL. CDR3 coding DNA: TGCGCCAGCCGGGGTCACTCCTACGAGCAGTACTTC. Amino acid sequence: CASRGHSYEQYF.